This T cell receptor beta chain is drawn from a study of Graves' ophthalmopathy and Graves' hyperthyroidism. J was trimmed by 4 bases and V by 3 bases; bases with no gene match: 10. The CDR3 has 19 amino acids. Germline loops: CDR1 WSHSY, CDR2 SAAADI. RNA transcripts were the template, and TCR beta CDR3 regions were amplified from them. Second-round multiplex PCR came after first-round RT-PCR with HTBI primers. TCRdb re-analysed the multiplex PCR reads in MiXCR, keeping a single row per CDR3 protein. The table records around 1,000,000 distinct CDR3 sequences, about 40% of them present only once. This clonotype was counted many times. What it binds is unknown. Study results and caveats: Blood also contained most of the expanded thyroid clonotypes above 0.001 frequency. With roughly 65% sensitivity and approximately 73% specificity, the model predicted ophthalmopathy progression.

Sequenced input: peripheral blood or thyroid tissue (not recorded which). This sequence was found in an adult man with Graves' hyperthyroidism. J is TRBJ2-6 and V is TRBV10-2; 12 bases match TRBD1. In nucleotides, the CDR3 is TGCGCCAGCAGTGACTCCGGGACAGGGGGCGGGAGAGGGGCCAACGTCCTGACTTTC. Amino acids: CASSDSGTGGGRGANVLTF.